The clone carrying this T cell receptor beta chain came up many times. What it binds is unknown. The data were obtained in a study of spatial heterogeneity in lung cancer. The overall study: Every unique TCR and UMI combination, on average, appeared more than ten times in raw reads. The study's findings and limits: Ubiquitous expanded tumor TCRs were seen in blood more at resection than at follow-up.

Individually, TCR cDNA molecules were each labelled with a unique molecular identifier. TCRdb reprocessed the 5' RACE reads via MiXCR and lists one record per CDR3 protein. Counted here are about 26,000 distinct CDR3 sequences, about 13% occurring once; the ten biggest clones make up around 23%. CDR1 LGHNA and CDR2 YSLEER come from the germline V gene. The CDR3 is made up of 16 amino acids. V was clipped by 4 bases and J by 0 bases, with 14 bases between them. Time point here: sample taken at primary tumor resection. Tumor, nontumor lung or frozen PBMC supplied whole RNA, sequenced without sorting. The chain carries TRBV4-3 and TRBJ2-3, with D uncertain. The input for sequencing was PBMCs, taken at surgery. The TCR originated in a female donor with early-stage non-small cell lung cancer. The CDR3 bases are TGCGCCAGCAGCCCGACATTTTCCGAAAGCACAGATACGCAGTATTTT. It is translated as CASSPTFSESTDTQYF.